The clone carrying this T cell receptor beta chain is a singleton in its sample. This specimen comes from a study of blood T cell repertoires in COVID-19. Study at large: The analysed material was cDNA or gDNA that came from T cells, B-cell-depleted T cells, or PBMCs.

This CDR3 comprises 14 residues. Trimming stripped 4 bases from V and 5 bases from J, with 12 bases between. Germline assignment: CDR1 LGHNA and CDR2 YSLEER. The table came from immunoSEQ multiplex PCR; TCRdb's copy has only in-frame clones and leaves some out. The profile covers fewer than 350,000 clones, with about 93% appearing a single time and 6.5% to 8% taken by the ten largest. The J gene is TRBJ2-1, the V gene TRBV4-3; D gene ambiguous. This TCR was sampled from a woman in her twenties or thirties with COVID-19, enrolled during active disease. Sequenced material: peripheral blood. In DNA, the CDR3 is TGCGCCAGCAGCCCACTTGGAGCGAACAATGAGCAGTTCTTC. Translation gives CASSPLGANNEQFF.